This entry lists 18 T cell receptor beta chains sequenced from one sample in a study of cytomegalovirus exposure and HLA in healthy donors (dated by TCRdb to about 2017). Library preparation was by the immunoSEQ multiplex PCR assay. For the multiplex PCR, a mixture combining 60 forward primers for TCR Vbeta segments and 13 reverse primers for TCR Jbeta segments was used. The table was pulled from immuneACCESS by TCRdb, which kept in-frame rearrangements only. Such tables lose some clones; where checked, under half of the loss comes from unresolved V genes, and the rest has no known cause. In all, the sample holds fewer than 150,000 clones, and approximately 89% of those were seen once. About 6.7% of the sample goes to the ten largest clones. Sequenced input: PBMCs. Source of these receptors: a woman younger than 45 in good health and CMV-seropositive.

This chain joins TRBV19 and TRBJ2-1, with D possibly being TRBD1 (5 bases). CDR3 size: 13 residues. The germline gives CDR1 LNHDA, CDR2 SQIVND (reference sequence). Trimming stripped 5 bases from V and 2 bases from J, with 7 bases between. CDR3 bases: TGTGCCAGTAGTCAGGGTCCCTACAATGAGCAGTTCTTC. Amino acids: CASSQGPYNEQFF.

This sequence joins TRBV28 and TRBJ1-2; 7 bases map to TRBD1. CDR1 is MDHEN, CDR2 SYDVKM, per germline. V trimming: 6 bases; J trimming: 0 bases; junction bases outside the gene matches: 7. The CDR3 is 15 residues long. The CDR3 sequence is CASRARQGANYGYTF. The CDR3 DNA is TGTGCCAGCAGGGCCAGACAGGGTGCTAACTATGGCTACACCTTC.

The chain employs TRBV2 and TRBJ1-1; D not resolved. The CDR3 spans 12 residues. V was shortened by 6 bases and J by 4 bases, with 9 bases between the two germline ends. From germline, CDR1 is SNHLY and CDR2 FYNNEI. The CDR3 region is CASRAPGTEAFF. In nucleotides, the CDR3 is TGTGCCAGCAGGGCCCCGGGCACTGAAGCTTTCTTT.

The chain carries TRBV7-3 and TRBJ2-1; D is possibly TRBD2 (6 bases). The CDR3 loop spans 15 amino acids. CDR1 is SGHTA and CDR2 is FQGTGA in the germline V gene. The V and J ends lost 3 bases and 10 bases respectively, with 19 bases between them. The CDR3 sequence is CASSLVTGEGREQFF. The CDR3 region has the DNA TGTGCCAGCAGCTTGGTTACGGGAGAGGGCAGGGAGCAGTTCTTC.

The chain carries TRBV9 and TRBJ2-7; maybe TRBD1 (6 bases). The CDR3 is 13 amino acids. Germline values: CDR1 SGDLS, CDR2 YYNGEE. V was shortened by 4 bases and J by 5 bases, with 13 bases between the two germline ends. As DNA, the CDR3 is TGTGCCAGCAGCTCCCCGACAGGACACGAGCAGTACTTC. Protein: CASSSPTGHEQYF.

The rearrangement links TRBV5-8 to TRBJ2-7; 8 positions match TRBD2. The V segment lost 2 bases and the J segment 3 bases; nucleotides outside the gene matches: 4. The CDR3 extends over 14 amino acids. Germline loops: CDR1 SGHTS, CDR2 YDEGEE. CDR3 nucleotides: TGTGCCAGCAGCTTTCTAGCGGGCGACTACGAGCAGTACTTC. This encodes CASSFLAGDYEQYF.

This clone occurred a few times. CDR3 DNA sequence: TGTGCCAGTAGTGATCCCGGGACAGGGATTGAGCAGTTCTTC. It encodes CASSDPGTGIEQFF. This chain links TRBV19 with TRBJ2-1, with TRBD1 matching 9 bases. Germline loops: CDR1 LNHDA, CDR2 SQIVND (reference sequence). Unmatched junction bases numbered 8, after V lost 5 bases and J lost 9 bases. This CDR3 region has 14 residues.

This chain connects TRBV9 to TRBJ2-2; D not resolved. Germline V lookup: CDR1 SGDLS, CDR2 YYNGEE. Trimming left V 6 bases short and J 8 bases short, with 11 bases between. The CDR3 contains 12 residues. This CDR3 is CASMTGSGELFF. In DNA form, the CDR3 reads TGTGCCAGCATGACCGGGTCGGGGGAGCTGTTTTTT.

The chain combines TRBV30 with TRBJ1-1, with D unclear. This CDR3 is 13 amino acids long. With 3 bases removed from V and 1 base from J, the gap between germline ends came to 9 bases. Germline assignment: CDR1 GTSNPN and CDR2 SVGIG (reference sequence). This CDR3 is CAWSLAGNTEAFF. Here the CDR3 DNA reads TGTGCCTGGAGCCTAGCGGGGAACACTGAAGCTTTCTTT.

This clone was found a few times. The chain has TRBV30 and TRBJ1-2, with a possible D match to TRBD1 (5 bases). The V gene lost 4 bases and the J gene lost 2 bases, with 14 bases spanning the gap. The CDR3 totals 14 residues. The germline V gene has CDR1 GTSNPN and CDR2 SVGIG (reference sequence). DNA of the CDR3: TGTGCCTGGATTGGGGCAGGGATCAACTATGGCTACACCTTC. It is translated as CAWIGAGINYGYTF. The full variable domain, its missing parts supplied by reference TRBV30 and TRBJ1-2, is SQTIHQWPATLVQPVGSPLSLECTVEGTSNPNLYWYRQAAGRGLQLLFYSVGIGQISSEVPQNLSASRPQDRQFILSSKKLLLSDSGFYLCAWIGAGINYGYTFGSGTRLTVV.

CDR3 sequence: CASLGSFSKPQHF. The CDR3 bases are TGTGCCAGCCTAGGGAGTTTTAGTAAGCCCCAGCATTTT. The chain links TRBV28 to TRBJ1-5; D gene uncertain. Trimming removed 8 bases from V and 8 bases from J, with 16 bases in between. CDR3 length equals 13 residues. Germline V CDR1 and CDR2: MDHEN, SYDVKM.

V is TRBV6-6 and J is TRBJ1-1; D ambiguous. Trimming shortened V by 2 bases and J by 1 base, and 14 bases separated the two germline ends. This CDR3 is built from 16 residues. Germline CDR1 and CDR2: MNHNY and SVGAGI (reference sequence). CDR3 protein: CASSYASLPGNTEAFF. The CDR3 nucleotides read TGTGCCAGCAGTTACGCTTCCCTCCCAGGGAACACTGAAGCTTTCTTT.

The gene calls are TRBV28 and TRBJ1-5; the D gene is possibly TRBD1 (6 bases). In germline, CDR1 is MDHEN, CDR2 SYDVKM. The CDR3 totals 14 residues. Trimming left V 1 base short and J 6 bases short, with 10 bases between. CDR3: CASSLSGAVQPQHF. CDR3 in DNA: TGTGCCAGCAGTTTATCAGGGGCGGTTCAGCCCCAGCATTTT. Using reference TRBV28 and TRBJ1-5 for the parts outside the CDR3, the full variable domain is DVKVTQSSRYLVKRTGEKVFLECVQDMDHENMFWYRQDPGLGLRLIYFSYDVKMKEKGDIPEGYSVSREKKERFSLILESASTNQTSMYLCASSLSGAVQPQHFGDGTRLSIL.

This chain connects TRBV7-9 to TRBJ1-4; no reliable D call. Germline CDR1 reads SEHNR; CDR2 reads FQNEAQ (reference sequence). V gave up 4 bases and J gave up 5 bases, with 8 bases separating them. The CDR3 extends over 13 amino acids. The CDR3 nucleotides read TGTGCCAGCAGCTCTACCCTCAATGAAAAACTGTTTTTT. Its protein is CASSSTLNEKLFF. Together with reference TRBV7-9 and TRBJ1-4, the CDR3 gives the full variable domain: DTGVSQNPRHKITKRGQNVTFRCDPISEHNRLYWYRQTLGQGPEFLTYFQNEAQLEKSRLLSDRFSAERPKGSFSTLEIQRTEQGDSAMYLCASSSTLNEKLFFGSGTQLSVL.

V usage is TRBV7-3 and J usage is TRBJ1-5; D possibly corresponds to TRBD1 (5 bases). This CDR3 has 20 residues. Looked up from germline, CDR1 is SGHTA and CDR2 is FQGTGA. With 5 bases removed from V and 3 bases from J, the gap between germline ends came to 29 bases. The chain's CDR3 is CASSPRQRGGGYPNNQPQHF. The CDR3 DNA sequence: TGTGCCAGCAGCCCTCGACAGCGGGGGGGTGGTTACCCAAACAATCAGCCCCAGCATTTT.

J is TRBJ1-2 and V is TRBV7-9; D uncertain. Per germline, CDR1 SEHNR and CDR2 FQNEAQ (reference sequence). The ends were cut back, 6 bases at V and 4 bases at J, with 15 bases in the middle. The CDR3 runs to 14 residues. In nucleotides, the CDR3 is TGTGCCAGCAGACCTCCAGAGGGCCCCTATGGCTACACCTTC. This gives the protein CASRPPEGPYGYTF.

The chain combines TRBV6-1 with TRBJ1-3; unclear D gene. Germline CDR1 MNHNS, CDR2 SASEGT. The CDR3 is 13 amino acids. V was cut by 7 bases and J by 0 bases, with 7 bases left in between. The CDR3 DNA sequence: TGTGCCAGCACAACAATCTCTGGAAACACCATATATTTT. Its protein product is CASTTISGNTIYF.

The chain recombines TRBV11-3 with TRBJ2-1, with D hard to call. The CDR3 sequence is 15 residues long. Germline CDR1 SGHNT, CDR2 YENEEA. Trimming pared 0 bases from V and 0 bases from J, leaving 6 bases between. As DNA, the CDR3 is TGTGCCAGCAGCTTAGAACAGAGCTCCTACAATGAGCAGTTCTTC. This encodes CASSLEQSSYNEQFF.